The rows below give T cell receptor beta chains drawn from one sample of a study of cytomegalovirus exposure and HLA in healthy donors. TCRdb keeps only in-frame clones here, not all; method: immunoSEQ multiplex PCR. The data contain about 120,000 clones, around 81% of them seen just once; the ten biggest clones take up 0.95% to 1.5%. Sequences were obtained from PBMCs. The source is a female donor in good health and CMV-seronegative. The CDR3 runs from the conserved cysteine through the conserved F or W. D genes are given only for firm matches. Size tells how often a clone was seen (once, few, many) or the class of an expanded clone, and some rows leave it out.

v_gene: TRBV10-3
j_gene: TRBJ1-2
d_gene: NA
abundance: NA
CDR3nt: TGTGCCATCAGTGAGACCGCCGAGGCTAACTATGGCTACACCTTC
CDR3aa: CAISETAEANYGYTF

v_gene: TRBV27
j_gene: TRBJ1-4
d_gene: NA
abundance: NA
CDR3nt: TGTGCCAGCAGTTCCCTGGGAGCCTATGAAAAACTGTTTTTT
CDR3aa: CASSSLGAYEKLFF

v_gene: TRBV13
j_gene: TRBJ2-7
d_gene: TRBD1
abundance: NA
CDR3nt: TGTGCCAGCAGCTCCAGACAGGGGGCCGGCGCCTACGAGCAGTACTTC
CDR3aa: CASSSRQGAGAYEQYF

v_gene: TRBV6-1
j_gene: TRBJ2-2
d_gene: TRBD2
abundance: once
CDR3nt: TGTGCCAGCAGTGATGATCTGGCGGGGGGGCCAACCGGGGAGCTGTTTTTT
CDR3aa: CASSDDLAGGPTGELFF

v_gene: TRBV30
j_gene: TRBJ2-3
d_gene: TRBD1
abundance: NA
CDR3nt: TGTGCCTGGAGTCGCATTGTAACAGGGGCCTTCACAGATACGCAGTATTTT
CDR3aa: CAWSRIVTGAFTDTQYF

v_gene: TRBV6-5
j_gene: TRBJ1-2
d_gene: NA
abundance: NA
CDR3nt: TGTGCCAGCAGCGAATCAGACTATGGCTACACCTTC
CDR3aa: CASSESDYGYTF

v_gene: TRBV16
j_gene: TRBJ2-7
d_gene: NA
abundance: NA
CDR3nt: TGTGCCAGCAGCCAAGATCGGGACTTCCTAACCTCCTACGAGCAGTACTTC
CDR3aa: CASSQDRDFLTSYEQYF

v_gene: TRBV6-6
j_gene: TRBJ2-2
d_gene: NA
abundance: NA
CDR3nt: TGTGCCAGCAGTTACTCGGTAGTAGCCGGGGAGCTGTTTTTT
CDR3aa: CASSYSVVAGELFF

v_gene: TRBV4-1
j_gene: TRBJ1-6
d_gene: NA
abundance: NA
CDR3nt: TGCGCCAGCAGCCAAGATTCGAGGGGGAGCCGAAATTCACCCCTCCACTTT
CDR3aa: CASSQDSRGSRNSPLHF

v_gene: TRBV11-3
j_gene: TRBJ2-1
d_gene: TRBD2
abundance: few
CDR3nt: TGTGCCAGCAGCTTAGGTCTAGCGGGGGGGAGTGAGCAGTTCTTC
CDR3aa: CASSLGLAGGSEQFF

v_gene: TRBV2
j_gene: TRBJ2-7
d_gene: TRBD2
abundance: NA
CDR3nt: TGTGCCAGCAGTCCGAGACTAGCGGGGGATTCCTACGAGCAGTACTTC
CDR3aa: CASSPRLAGDSYEQYF

v_gene: TRBV5-6
j_gene: TRBJ2-1
d_gene: NA
abundance: NA
CDR3nt: TGTGCCAGCAGCTTGGGGGGGAGGAATGAGCAGTTCTTC
CDR3aa: CASSLGGRNEQFF

v_gene: TRBV7-3
j_gene: TRBJ2-3
d_gene: NA
abundance: once
CDR3nt: TGTGCCAGCAGCCCCCTCAGCACAGATACGCAGTATTTT
CDR3aa: CASSPLSTDTQYF

v_gene: TRBV6-1
j_gene: TRBJ1-6
d_gene: NA
abundance: NA
CDR3nt: TGTGCCAGCCAGGGAGGCGCGAATTCACCCCTCCACTTT
CDR3aa: CASQGGANSPLHF

v_gene: TRBV28
j_gene: TRBJ2-1
d_gene: TRBD1
abundance: NA
CDR3nt: TGTGCCAGCAGTTTTCGGGACAGCTACAATGAGCAGTTCTTC
CDR3aa: CASSFRDSYNEQFF

v_gene: TRBV2
j_gene: TRBJ1-1
d_gene: NA
abundance: NA
CDR3nt: TGTGCCAGCAGTGAAATCAATGAAGCTTTCTTT
CDR3aa: CASSEINEAFF

v_gene: TRBV4-2
j_gene: TRBJ2-7
d_gene: TRBD1
abundance: few
CDR3nt: TGTGCCAGCAGCCAAGAGACAGGGGAGTTCTACGAGCAGTACTTC
CDR3aa: CASSQETGEFYEQYF

v_gene: TRBV30
j_gene: TRBJ2-2
d_gene: NA
abundance: NA
CDR3nt: TGTGCCTGGAGTCCCCTGCGGGGGAACACCGGGGAGCTGTTTTTT
CDR3aa: CAWSPLRGNTGELFF

v_gene: TRBV27
j_gene: TRBJ2-7
d_gene: TRBD2
abundance: NA
CDR3nt: TGTGCCAGCAGTTTTGCTAGCGGAACCTACGAGCAGTACTTC
CDR3aa: CASSFASGTYEQYF

v_gene: TRBV2
j_gene: TRBJ2-7
d_gene: NA
abundance: NA
CDR3nt: TGTGCCAGCATTGTAAGGAGCTCCTACGAGCAGTACTTC
CDR3aa: CASIVRSSYEQYF

v_gene: TRBV29-1
j_gene: TRBJ1-5
d_gene: NA
abundance: NA
CDR3nt: TGCAGCGTTATAACAGGGACGCGGGGCAATCAGCCCCAGCATTTT
CDR3aa: CSVITGTRGNQPQHF

v_gene: TRBV11-2
j_gene: TRBJ2-7
d_gene: NA
abundance: NA
CDR3nt: TGTGCCAGCAGCTTAGCCAGGGGAGCCTACGAGCAGTACTTC
CDR3aa: CASSLARGAYEQYF

v_gene: TRBV7-8
j_gene: TRBJ2-2
d_gene: TRBD2
abundance: NA
CDR3nt: TGTGCCAGCAGCACGACTAGCGGGGCTAACACCGGGGAGCTGTTTTTT
CDR3aa: CASSTTSGANTGELFF

v_gene: TRBV29-1
j_gene: TRBJ1-1
d_gene: NA
abundance: once
CDR3nt: TGCAGCGTAGCCCCTAGGGGGAACACTGAAGCTTTCTTT
CDR3aa: CSVAPRGNTEAFF

v_gene: TRBV2
j_gene: TRBJ2-2
d_gene: NA
abundance: few
CDR3nt: TGTGCCAGCAGCCACAATTTGTCGCCCGGGGAGCTGTTTTTT
CDR3aa: CASSHNLSPGELFF

v_gene: TRBV2
j_gene: TRBJ1-1
d_gene: NA
abundance: NA
CDR3nt: TGTGCCAGCAGTGAACGTTTAGGGGGGAACACTGAAGCTTTCTTT
CDR3aa: CASSERLGGNTEAFF

v_gene: TRBV18
j_gene: TRBJ1-1
d_gene: NA
abundance: few
CDR3nt: TGTGCCAGCTCACCACCGAACGGAGTGAACACTGAAGCTTTCTTT
CDR3aa: CASSPPNGVNTEAFF

v_gene: TRBV11-2
j_gene: TRBJ1-2
d_gene: NA
abundance: NA
CDR3nt: TGTGCCAGCACCAAAGGTGGAGGAGGCTACACCTTC
CDR3aa: CASTKGGGGYTF

v_gene: TRBV7-8
j_gene: TRBJ2-6
d_gene: TRBD1
abundance: NA
CDR3nt: TGTGCCAGCAGCTTATACCTGGCAGGGGGCGCTGGGGCCAACGTCCTGACTTTC
CDR3aa: CASSLYLAGGAGANVLTF

v_gene: TRBV25-1
j_gene: TRBJ1-5
d_gene: NA
abundance: NA
CDR3nt: TGTGCCAGCAGTGACAGGGGCTCTCAGCCCCAGCATTTT
CDR3aa: CASSDRGSQPQHF

v_gene: TRBV18
j_gene: TRBJ1-6
d_gene: TRBD1
abundance: few
CDR3nt: TGTGCCAGCTCACTCGTATACAGGGGCAATTCACCCCTCCACTTT
CDR3aa: CASSLVYRGNSPLHF

v_gene: TRBV4-2
j_gene: TRBJ2-7
d_gene: TRBD2
abundance: NA
CDR3nt: TGTGCCAGCAGCCAGGCGACTAGCGGCTCCTACGAGCAGTACTTC
CDR3aa: CASSQATSGSYEQYF